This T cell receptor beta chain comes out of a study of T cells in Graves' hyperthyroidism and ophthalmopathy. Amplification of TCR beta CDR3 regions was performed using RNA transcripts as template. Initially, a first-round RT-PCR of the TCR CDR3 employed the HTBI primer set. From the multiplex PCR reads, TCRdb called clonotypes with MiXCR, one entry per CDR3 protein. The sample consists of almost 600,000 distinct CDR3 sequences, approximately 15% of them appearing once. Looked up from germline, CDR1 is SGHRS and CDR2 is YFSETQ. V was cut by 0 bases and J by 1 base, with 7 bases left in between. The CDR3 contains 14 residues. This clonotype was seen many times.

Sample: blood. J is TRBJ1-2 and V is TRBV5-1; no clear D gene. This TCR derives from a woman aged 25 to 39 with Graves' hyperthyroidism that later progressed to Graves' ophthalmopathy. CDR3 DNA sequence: TGCGCCAGCAGCTTGGCTGGCCTTAACTATGGCTACACCTTC. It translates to CASSLAGLNYGYTF. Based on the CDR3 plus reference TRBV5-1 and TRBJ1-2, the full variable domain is KAGVTQTPRYLIKTRGQQVTLSCSPISGHRSVSWYQQTPGQGLQFLFEYFSETQRNKGNFPGRFSGRQFSNSRSEMNVSTLELGDSALYLCASSLAGLNYGYTFGSGTRLTVV.